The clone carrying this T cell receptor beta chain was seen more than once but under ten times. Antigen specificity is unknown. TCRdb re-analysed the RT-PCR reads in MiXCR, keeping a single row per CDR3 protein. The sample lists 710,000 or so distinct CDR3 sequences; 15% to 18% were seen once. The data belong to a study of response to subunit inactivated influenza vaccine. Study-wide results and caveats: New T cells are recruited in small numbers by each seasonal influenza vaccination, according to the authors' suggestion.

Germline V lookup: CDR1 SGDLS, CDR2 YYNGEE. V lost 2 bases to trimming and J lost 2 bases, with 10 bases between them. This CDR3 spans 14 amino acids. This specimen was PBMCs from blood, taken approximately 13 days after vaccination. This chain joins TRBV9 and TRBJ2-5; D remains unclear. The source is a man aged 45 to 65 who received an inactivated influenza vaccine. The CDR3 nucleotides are TGTGCCAGCAGCGTGGGGATAGCTCAAGAGACCCAGTACTTC. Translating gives CASSVGIAQETQYF.